These 12 T cell receptor beta chains share one sample of origin, sequenced in a study of shared clonotypes between healthy human individuals. Repertoires were generated with immunoSEQ multiplex PCR, while TCRdb's copy carries only in-frame clones and drops some. The sample has 2 million to 2.5 million clones; roughly 90% are singletons. The material sequenced was naive CD4+ T cells from PBMCs. The subset denotes: CD45RA+ positively selected. The receptors were sampled from a man aged 18 to 35 in good health. Some clones in this sample may be carry-over from other donors' samples.

This clone showed up just once. This chain joins TRBV5-1 and TRBJ2-7, with D perhaps TRBD2 (7 bases). The V and J ends lost 0 bases and 5 bases respectively, with 15 bases between them. Germline-derived CDR1 and CDR2 are SGHRS and YFSETQ. This CDR3 has 15 amino acids. CDR3 sequence reads: CASSLEGTGGHEQYF. CDR3 DNA sequence: TGCGCCAGCAGCTTGGAAGGTACGGGGGGCCACGAGCAGTACTTC. The full variable domain, its missing parts supplied by reference TRBV5-1 and TRBJ2-7, is KAGVTQTPRYLIKTRGQQVTLSCSPISGHRSVSWYQQTPGQGLQFLFEYFSETQRNKGNFPGRFSGRQFSNSRSEMNVSTLELGDSALYLCASSLEGTGGHEQYFGPGTRLTVT.

The chain has TRBV4-1 and TRBJ2-5; TRBD1 agrees at 7 bases. The CDR3 length is 18 residues. J gave up 3 bases and V 1 base, and 14 bases lay outside the gene matches. Looked up from germline, CDR1 is MGHRA and CDR2 is YSYEKL. The CDR3 reads CASSQVITGARREETQYF. The CDR3 coding sequence is TGCGCCAGCAGCCAAGTCATCACAGGGGCCCGTAGGGAAGAGACCCAGTACTTC.

The chain is built from TRBV6-1 and TRBJ2-7, with D uncertain. Trimming shortened V by 7 bases and J by 0 bases, and 13 bases separated the two germline ends. The CDR3 is made up of 14 amino acids. Germline CDR1 is MNHNS and CDR2 is SASEGT. CDR3 region: CASNPVSPSYEQYF. The DNA of the CDR3 is TGTGCCAGCAACCCAGTTTCCCCCTCCTACGAGCAGTACTTC.

V gene TRBV7-2 combines with J gene TRBJ2-1, with D possibly being TRBD2 (6 bases). Germline V gene data show CDR1 as SGHTA and CDR2 as FQGNSA. V shed 2 bases and J shed 7 bases, with 21 bases lying between them. The CDR3 contains 17 residues. The CDR3 protein is CASSLFVSGGGMNEQFF. CDR3 in DNA: TGTGCCAGCAGCTTATTCGTTAGCGGAGGCGGGATGAATGAGCAGTTCTTC. Supplemented by reference TRBV7-2 and TRBJ2-1, the full variable domain reads GAGVSQSPSNKVTEKGKDVELRCDPISGHTALYWYRQSLGQGLEFLIYFQGNSAPDKSGLPSDRFSAERTGGSVSTLTIQRTQQEDSAVYLCASSLFVSGGGMNEQFFGPGTRLTVL.

This clone was recorded only once. The gene calls are TRBV4-2 and TRBJ2-1; D possibly uses TRBD1 or TRBD2 (6 bases each). This CDR3 comprises 17 residues. V shed 1 base and J shed 4 bases, with 17 bases lying between them. Germline V gene data show CDR1 as LGHNA and CDR2 as YNFKEQ. The CDR3 DNA is TGTGCCAGCAGCCAAGCCCAAGGGGGAGGCTTTTACAATGAGCAGTTCTTC. Translated: CASSQAQGGGFYNEQFF.

In this sample, this clone turned up a few times. The rearrangement joins TRBV30 to TRBJ1-1; TRBD1 is a possible D gene (5 bases). This CDR3 has 14 amino acids. Germline CDR1 is GTSNPN and CDR2 is SVGIG (reference sequence). Trimming took 1 base from V and 10 from J, leaving 19 bases between them. The CDR3 region is CAWSGRGHTTGAFF. As DNA, the CDR3 is TGTGCCTGGAGTGGTAGGGGCCATACGACCGGAGCTTTCTTT.

The rearrangement links TRBV7-3 to TRBJ2-2; 10 bases match TRBD2. Trimming cost V 5 bases and J 4 bases; bases outside gene matches: 10. This CDR3 region has 17 residues. Germline V gene data show CDR1 as SGHTA and CDR2 as FQGTGA. The CDR3 nucleotides read TGTGCCAGCAGCCTCGGTGGGCTAGCGGGAGTCACCGGGGAGCTGTTTTTT. This encodes CASSLGGLAGVTGELFF.

The V gene is TRBV5-1, the J gene TRBJ1-2; 10 positions match TRBD1. This CDR3 has 15 residues. Germline CDR1 is SGHRS and CDR2 is YFSETQ. V lost 0 bases and J lost 5; bases outside the gene matches: 4. CDR3 nucleotides: TGCGCCAGCAGCTTGGTGACAGGGGGCCCATATGGCTACACCTTC. Translating gives CASSLVTGGPYGYTF.

This clone was found a few times. The junction departs from germline at one end; a sequencing error may be responsible. The chain uses TRBV15 and TRBJ1-5, with a weak D call TRBD1 (5 bases). Looked up from germline, CDR1 is LNHNV and CDR2 is YYDKDF (reference sequence). There are 12 residues in the CDR3. The CDR3 is CATGRGNQPQHF. The CDR3 nucleotides are TGTGCCACCGGCAGGGGCAATCAGCCCCAGCATTTT.

The chain recombines TRBV2 with TRBJ2-1; a possible D gene is TRBD1 (6 bases). The germline CDR1 and CDR2 sequences are SNHLY and FYNNEI. This CDR3 has 13 residues. V lost 7 bases to trimming and J lost 9 bases, with 16 bases between them. The CDR3 here is CASISKEGVEQFF. The CDR3 DNA sequence: TGTGCCAGCATATCGAAAGAGGGGGTTGAGCAGTTCTTC.

The CDR3 region has the DNA TGTGCCAGCAGCCCATATCTTTACAAGAACTATGGCTACACCTTC. Encoded protein: CASSPYLYKNYGYTF. This chain connects TRBV27 to TRBJ1-2; D uncertain. The CDR3 is 15 residues long. The germline gives CDR1 MNHEY, CDR2 SMNVEV (reference sequence). The V and J ends lost 6 bases and 2 bases respectively, with 16 bases between them.

CDR3 in amino acids: CASSQPGLVYEQFF. In DNA form, the CDR3 reads TGTGCCAGTAGTCAGCCGGGACTTGTCTATGAGCAGTTCTTC. This chain connects TRBV19 to TRBJ2-1; weak D call: TRBD2 (6 bases). The CDR3 loop spans 14 amino acids. V was cut by 5 bases and J by 8 bases, with 16 bases left in between. CDR1 and CDR2 from the germline V gene are LNHDA and SQIVND (reference sequence).